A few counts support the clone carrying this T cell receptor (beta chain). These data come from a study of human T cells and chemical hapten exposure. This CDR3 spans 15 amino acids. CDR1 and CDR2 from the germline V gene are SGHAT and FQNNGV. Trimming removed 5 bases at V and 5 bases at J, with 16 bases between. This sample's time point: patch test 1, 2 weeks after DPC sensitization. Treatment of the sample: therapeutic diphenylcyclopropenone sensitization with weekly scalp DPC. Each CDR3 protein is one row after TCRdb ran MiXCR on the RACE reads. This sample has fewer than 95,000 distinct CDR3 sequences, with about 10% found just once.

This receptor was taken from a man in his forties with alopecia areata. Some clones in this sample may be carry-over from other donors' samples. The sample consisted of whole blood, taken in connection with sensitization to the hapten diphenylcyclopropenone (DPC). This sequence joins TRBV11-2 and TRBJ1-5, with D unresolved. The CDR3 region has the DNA TGTGCCAGCAGCCTATCCCGGGGAGCGGATCAGCCCCAGCATTTT. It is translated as CASSLSRGADQPQHF.